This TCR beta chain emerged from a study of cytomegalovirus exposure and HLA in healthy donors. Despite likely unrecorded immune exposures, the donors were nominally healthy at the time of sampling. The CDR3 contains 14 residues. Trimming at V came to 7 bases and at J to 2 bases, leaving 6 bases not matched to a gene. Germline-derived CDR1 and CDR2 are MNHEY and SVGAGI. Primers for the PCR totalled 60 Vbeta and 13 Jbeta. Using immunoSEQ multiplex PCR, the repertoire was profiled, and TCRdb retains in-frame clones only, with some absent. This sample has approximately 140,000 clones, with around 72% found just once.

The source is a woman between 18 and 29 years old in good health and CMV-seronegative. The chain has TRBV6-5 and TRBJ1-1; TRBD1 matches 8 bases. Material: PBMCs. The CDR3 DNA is TGTGCCAGCATCCGGACAGGGACTAACACTGAAGCTTTCTTT. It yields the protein CASIRTGTNTEAFF.